This TCR beta chain comes out of a study of cytomegalovirus exposure and HLA in healthy donors. Germline V CDR1 and CDR2: MNHEY, SVGAGI. The CDR3 sequence is 13 residues long. V was pared by 7 bases and J by 5 bases, with 15 bases between. Primers for the PCR totalled 60 Vbeta and 13 Jbeta. Sequencing used immunoSEQ multiplex PCR; TCRdb keeps in-frame clones, though not all of them. The table has some 120,000 clones, about 79% seen once. Overall study results and limits: Specificity of a few CMV-associated chains for CMV antigens was verified in vitro.

About this clone: Its antigen is unknown.

Donors in the study were healthy people who gave bone marrow. This clonotype was sampled from a human donor in good health. The sequencing input was PBMCs. The V call is TRBV6-5, the J call TRBJ2-7; D gene unclear. The CDR3 DNA follows: TGTGCCAGCACCCTCACTACCCGGCACGAGCAGTACTTC. Translated, it gives CASTLTTRHEQYF.